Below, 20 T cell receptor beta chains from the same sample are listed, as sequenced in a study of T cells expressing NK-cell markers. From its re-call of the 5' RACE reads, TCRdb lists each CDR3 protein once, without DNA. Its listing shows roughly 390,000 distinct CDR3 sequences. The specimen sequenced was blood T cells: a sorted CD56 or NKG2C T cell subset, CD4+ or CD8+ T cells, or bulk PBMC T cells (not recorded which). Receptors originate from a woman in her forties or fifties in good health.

CDR3 region: CASSERRGGYTF. The chain employs TRBV2 and TRBJ1-2. Germline V lookup: CDR1 SNHLY, CDR2 FYNNEI. This CDR3 is 12 amino acids long.

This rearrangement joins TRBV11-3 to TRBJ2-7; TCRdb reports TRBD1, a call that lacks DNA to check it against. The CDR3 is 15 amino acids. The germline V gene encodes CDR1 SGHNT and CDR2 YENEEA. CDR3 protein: CASSASTGPRGEQYF.

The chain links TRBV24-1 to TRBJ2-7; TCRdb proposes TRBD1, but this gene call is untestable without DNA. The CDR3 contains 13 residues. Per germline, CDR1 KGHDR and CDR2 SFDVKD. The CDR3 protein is CATSASGGYEQYF.

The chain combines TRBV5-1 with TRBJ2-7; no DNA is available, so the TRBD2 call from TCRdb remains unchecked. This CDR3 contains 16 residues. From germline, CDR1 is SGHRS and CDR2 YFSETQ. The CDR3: CASSPGGTSGVYEQYF.

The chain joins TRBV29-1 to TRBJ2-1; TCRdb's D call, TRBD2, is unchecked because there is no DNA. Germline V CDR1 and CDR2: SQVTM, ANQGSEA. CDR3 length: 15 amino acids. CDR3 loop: CSVEVSSGSPWEQFF.

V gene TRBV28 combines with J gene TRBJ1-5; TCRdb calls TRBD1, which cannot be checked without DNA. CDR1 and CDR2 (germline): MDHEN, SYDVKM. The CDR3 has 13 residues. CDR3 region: CASSLIGAQPQHF.

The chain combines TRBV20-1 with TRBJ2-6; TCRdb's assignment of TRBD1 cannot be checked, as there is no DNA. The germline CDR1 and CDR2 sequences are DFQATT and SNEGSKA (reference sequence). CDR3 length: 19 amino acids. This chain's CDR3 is CSAPRTSGGFISGANVLTF.

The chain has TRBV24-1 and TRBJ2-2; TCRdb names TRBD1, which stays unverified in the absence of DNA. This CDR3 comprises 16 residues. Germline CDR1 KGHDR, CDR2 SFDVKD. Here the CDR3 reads CATSVPGTGGSWELFF.

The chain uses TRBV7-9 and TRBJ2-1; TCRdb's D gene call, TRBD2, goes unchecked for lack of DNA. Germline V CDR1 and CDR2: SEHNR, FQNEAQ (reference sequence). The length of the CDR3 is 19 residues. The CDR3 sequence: CASSLYPGTSGGTYNEQFF.

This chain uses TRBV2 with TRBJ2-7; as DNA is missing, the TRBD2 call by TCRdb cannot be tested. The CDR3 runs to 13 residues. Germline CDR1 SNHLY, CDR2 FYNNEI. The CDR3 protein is CASRRGLTYEQYF. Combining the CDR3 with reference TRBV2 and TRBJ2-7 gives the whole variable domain EPEVTQTPSHQVTQMGQEVILRCVPISNHLYFYWYRQILGQKVEFLVSFYNNEISEKSEIFDDQFSVERPDGSNFTLKIRSTKLEDSAMYFCASRRGLTYEQYFGPGTRLTVT.

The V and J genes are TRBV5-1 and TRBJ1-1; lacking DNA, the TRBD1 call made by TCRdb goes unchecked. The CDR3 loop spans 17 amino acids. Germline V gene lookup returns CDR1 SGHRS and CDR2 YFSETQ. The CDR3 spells CASSWAGPGTVNTEAFF. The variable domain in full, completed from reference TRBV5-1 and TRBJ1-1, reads KAGVTQTPRYLIKTRGQQVTLSCSPISGHRSVSWYQQTPGQGLQFLFEYFSETQRNKGNFPGRFSGRQFSNSRSEMNVSTLELGDSALYLCASSWAGPGTVNTEAFFGQGTRLTVV.

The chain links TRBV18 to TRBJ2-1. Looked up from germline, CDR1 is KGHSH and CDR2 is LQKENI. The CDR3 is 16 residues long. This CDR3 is CASSPPIARQINEQFF.

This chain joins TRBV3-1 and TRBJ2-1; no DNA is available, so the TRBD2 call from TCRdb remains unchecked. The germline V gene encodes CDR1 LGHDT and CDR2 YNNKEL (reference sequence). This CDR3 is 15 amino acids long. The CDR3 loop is CASSRLAGAVNEQFF.

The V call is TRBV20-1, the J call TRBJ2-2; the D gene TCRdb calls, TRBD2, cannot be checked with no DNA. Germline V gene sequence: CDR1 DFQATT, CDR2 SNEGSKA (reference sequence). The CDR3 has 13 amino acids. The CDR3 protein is CTPGTTNTGELFF.

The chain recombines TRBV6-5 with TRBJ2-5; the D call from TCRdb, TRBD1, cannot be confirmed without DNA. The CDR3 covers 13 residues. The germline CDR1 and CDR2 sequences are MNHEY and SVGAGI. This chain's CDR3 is CATRGGSQETQYF.

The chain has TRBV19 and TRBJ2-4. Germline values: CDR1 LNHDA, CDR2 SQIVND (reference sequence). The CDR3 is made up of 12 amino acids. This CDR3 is CASSNSRNIQYF.

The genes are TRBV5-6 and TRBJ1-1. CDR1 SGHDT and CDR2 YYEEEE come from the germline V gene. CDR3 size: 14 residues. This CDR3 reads CASSFGRGSTEAFF.

CDR3 loop: CATSTQRGVFAYNEQFF. The chain recombines TRBV15 with TRBJ2-1; without DNA, the TCRdb call of TRBD1 cannot be checked. CDR1 is LNHNV, CDR2 YYDKDF, per germline (reference sequence). This CDR3 is 17 amino acids long.

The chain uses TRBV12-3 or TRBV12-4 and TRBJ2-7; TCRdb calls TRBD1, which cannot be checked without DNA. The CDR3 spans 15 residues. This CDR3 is CASSLVTGRMHEQYF.

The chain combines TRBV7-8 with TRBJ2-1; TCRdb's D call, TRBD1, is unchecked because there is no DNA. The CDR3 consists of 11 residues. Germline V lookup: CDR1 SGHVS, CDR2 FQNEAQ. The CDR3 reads CASTPAREQFF.